These 20 T cell receptor beta chains share one sample of origin, sequenced in a study of response to subunit inactivated influenza vaccine. A single record per CDR3 protein comes from TCRdb applying MiXCR to the RT-PCR reads. The top ten clones hold less than 8.5% of a sample with almost 250,000 distinct CDR3 sequences, 12% of them seen once. The material sequenced was non-naive T cells sorted from PBMCs, taken less than 15 days before vaccination. The receptors originated from a man aged 50-60 years who received an inactivated influenza vaccine.

In regard to this clonotype: A much larger clone lies a single base off, so this may be a read error. The CDR3 loop reads CASSQPRLASYTEQFF. In DNA form, the CDR3 reads TGCGCCAGCAGCCAACCCCGACTAGCGAGTTACACTGAGCAGTTCTTC. The V gene is TRBV4-1, the J gene TRBJ2-1; 8 bases match TRBD2. This CDR3 has 16 residues. CDR1 MGHRA and CDR2 YSYEKL come from the germline V gene.

V and J are TRBV7-9 and TRBJ1-1; TRBD1 agrees at 11 bases. The trim removed 1 base at V and 4 bases at J, leaving 2 bases unmatched. The CDR3 contains 15 residues. CDR1 is SEHNR, CDR2 FQNEAQ, per germline (reference sequence). CDR3 DNA: TGTGCCAGCAGCTTAGTGGGGACAGGGGGCACTGAAGCTTTCTTT. It codes for CASSLVGTGGTEAFF.

The table lists this clonotype with many counts. The rearrangement uses TRBV6-1 and TRBJ2-5; a possible D gene is TRBD1 (6 bases). CDR1 MNHNS and CDR2 SASEGT come from the germline V gene. The V end was cut by 7 bases, the J end by 3 bases, with 12 bases between. CDR3 length equals 13 residues. CDR3 sequence reads: CASTGRGKETQYF. CDR3 nucleotides: TGTGCCAGCACGGGCAGGGGCAAAGAGACCCAGTACTTC.

This clonotype was observed at least ten times. The chain has TRBV6-5 and TRBJ2-1; maybe TRBD2 (6 bases). CDR1 and CDR2 (germline): MNHEY, SVGAGI. The CDR3 loop spans 17 amino acids. V was shortened by 0 bases and J by 4 bases, with 16 bases between the two germline ends. For the CDR3, the DNA is TGTGCCAGCAGTTACTCGATATCGGGAGTAGGGTACAATGAGCAGTTCTTC. Protein sequence: CASSYSISGVGYNEQFF.

Only a few counts were recorded for this clonotype. The chain combines TRBV20-1 with TRBJ2-5; D is unresolved. The CDR3 covers 12 residues. Between the trimmed V and J ends, which lost 3 bases and 4 bases, there was a span of 9 bases. Germline V gene sequence: CDR1 DFQATT, CDR2 SNEGSKA (reference sequence). The CDR3 protein is CSASPLVETQYF. The CDR3 nucleotides read TGCAGTGCTAGTCCCCTCGTAGAGACCCAGTACTTC.

This sequence joins TRBV7-2 and TRBJ2-5, with 9 nucleotides matching TRBD2. This CDR3 has 15 amino acids. The junction had 7 bases not matched to a gene; V was cut back by 4 bases and J by 4 bases. Germline CDR1 and CDR2: SGHTA and FQGNSA. The CDR3 region is CASSSVAGVRETQYF. CDR3 coding DNA: TGTGCCAGCAGCTCAGTAGCGGGGGTCCGAGAGACCCAGTACTTC.

This clonotype has ten or more counts. The chain links TRBV5-5 to TRBJ2-7, with 11 bases that match TRBD2. CDR1 and CDR2 (germline): SGHKS, YYEKEE (reference sequence). This CDR3 spans 16 amino acids. The trim removed 4 bases at V and 0 bases at J, leaving 6 bases unmatched. The CDR3: CASSLGLAEISYEQYF. CDR3 nucleotides: TGTGCCAGCAGCCTGGGACTAGCGGAGATCTCCTACGAGCAGTACTTC.

This clonotype showed up just a few times. The V call is TRBV5-1, the J call TRBJ2-1, with unresolved D. Per germline, CDR1 SGHRS and CDR2 YFSETQ. Trimming took 0 bases from V and 4 from J, leaving 11 bases between them. This CDR3 comprises 15 residues. DNA for the CDR3: TGCGCCAGCAGCTTGGCCTCACCCCAGTACAATGAGCAGTTCTTC. Its protein is CASSLASPQYNEQFF.

The rearrangement uses TRBV5-8 and TRBJ2-1; possible D gene TRBD1, 6 bases. The germline V and J ends were trimmed by 10 bases and 4 bases, with 18 bases remaining between them. From germline, CDR1 is SGHTS and CDR2 YDEGEE. The CDR3 is made up of 14 amino acids. This CDR3 reads CASARGREYNEQFF. Written as DNA, the CDR3 is TGTGCCTCTGCGAGGGGGAGAGAGTACAATGAGCAGTTCTTC.

This clonotype was counted many times. The chain links TRBV28 to TRBJ2-3; possibly TRBD1 or TRBD2 for D (7 bases each). Trimming left V 6 bases short and J 6 bases short, with 19 bases between. The CDR3 is made up of 15 amino acids. CDR1 is MDHEN, CDR2 SYDVKM, per germline. The CDR3 region is CASRSWGGGEDTQYF. In DNA form, the CDR3 reads TGTGCCAGCAGGTCGTGGGGAGGGGGCGAGGATACGCAGTATTTT.

This clonotype was found many times. The chain combines TRBV6-2 or TRBV6-3 with TRBJ1-3; D is ambiguous. V was pared by 7 bases and J by 0 bases, with 13 bases between. CDR1 MNHEY and CDR2 SVGEGT come from the germline V gene. The CDR3 covers 15 residues. CDR3 nucleotides: TGTGCCAGCAACGAGGACTCACACTCTGGAAACACCATATATTTT. Protein: CASNEDSHSGNTIYF.

This clonotype turned up a few times. The chain carries TRBV12-3 or TRBV12-4 and TRBJ1-4; D is undetermined. This CDR3 is built from 13 residues. V was clipped by 6 bases and J by 8 bases, with 13 bases between them. The CDR3 bases are TGTGCCAGCAGCCGCGGGGTGGACGAAAAACTGTTTTTT. As protein: CASSRGVDEKLFF.

The V and J genes are TRBV29-1 and TRBJ2-1, with D uncertain. CDR3 size: 13 residues. CDR1 is SQVTM, CDR2 ANQGSEA, per germline. With 2 bases removed from V and 9 bases from J, the gap between germline ends came to 14 bases. The CDR3 coding sequence is TGCAGCGTTGAAATCCTGGGGTTAGGTGAGCAGTTCTTC. Protein product: CSVEILGLGEQFF.

This clonotype showed up many times. CDR3: CASSKEVVRGMWQYF. The CDR3 nucleotides read TGTGCCAGCAGCAAAGAGGTAGTGAGGGGGATGTGGCAGTACTTC. The V gene is TRBV21-1, the J gene TRBJ2-7; the table's D call, TRBD1, has no DNA check behind it. TRBV21-1 corresponds to a pseudogene. The CDR3 has 15 residues.

The chain links TRBV9 to TRBJ2-7; 15 nucleotides match TRBD2. Germline CDR1 is SGDLS and CDR2 is YYNGEE. The CDR3 runs to 17 residues. Unmatched junction bases numbered 3, after V lost 0 bases and J lost 2 bases. The CDR3: CASSVGGTSGGPYEQYF. The CDR3 bases are TGTGCCAGCAGCGTAGGGGGGACTAGCGGGGGGCCCTACGAGCAGTACTTC. The full variable domain, in which reference TRBV9 and TRBJ2-7 provide the parts outside the CDR3, is DSGVTQTPKHLITATGQRVTLRCSPRSGDLSVYWYQQSLDQGLQFLIQYYNGEERAKGNILERFSAQQFPDLHSELNLSSLELGDSALYFCASSVGGTSGGPYEQYFGPGTRLTVT.

This clonotype came up a few times. At one end, the junction sequence differs from germline, possibly due to a read error. This chain joins TRBV5-1 and TRBJ1-1, with unresolved D. The CDR3 is 14 amino acids. The germline gives CDR1 SGHRS, CDR2 YFSETQ. CDR3 DNA: TGCGCCAGCAGCTTGGGTTCTGGGAACGCTGAAGCTTTCTTT. It translates to CASSLGSGNAEAFF.

This chain joins TRBV4-2 and TRBJ1-1; TRBD1 aligns across 7 bases. This CDR3 has 15 residues. Germline V gene lookup returns CDR1 LGHNA and CDR2 YNFKEQ. The V segment lost 1 base and the J segment 1 base; nucleotides outside the gene matches: 3. CDR3 coding DNA: TGTGCCAGCAGCCAAGCGGGACAGCCGAACACTGAAGCTTTCTTT. Translation gives CASSQAGQPNTEAFF.

This clonotype came up many times. The chain joins TRBV12-3 or TRBV12-4 to TRBJ2-3, with D maybe TRBD2 (6 bases). Trimming shortened V by 6 bases and J by 2 bases, and 12 bases separated the two germline ends. There are 14 residues in the CDR3. The DNA for the CDR3 is TGTGCCAGCAGGGGTTGGGACTCCACAGATACGCAGTATTTT. Encoded protein: CASRGWDSTDTQYF.

The V gene is TRBV7-2, the J gene TRBJ2-1, with 8 bases matching TRBD1. In germline, CDR1 is SGHTA, CDR2 FQGNSA. Trimming at V came to 4 bases and at J to 2 bases, leaving 4 bases not matched to a gene. The CDR3 is 15 amino acids. CDR3 bases: TGTGCCAGCAGCTCGACGGGACAGGCCTACAATGAGCAGTTCTTC. Protein product: CASSSTGQAYNEQFF.

V is TRBV10-3 and J is TRBJ2-5; 9 nucleotides align to TRBD1. Germline values: CDR1 ENHRY, CDR2 SYGVKD. V shed 7 bases, J shed 5 bases, and the junction held 14 bases outside the gene matches. This CDR3 contains 16 residues. CDR3 sequence (DNA): TGTGCCATCACAAAGGGACAGGGATTCGGGTCGGAGACCCAGTACTTC. It encodes CAITKGQGFGSETQYF.